Presented here are 15 T cell receptor beta chains from one specimen sequenced in a study of beta chain features in type 1 diabetes. The study reverse transcribed the entire isolated RNA, so it sequenced expressed TCRB transcripts. Assay used: immunoSEQ multiplex PCR; TCRdb lists only in-frame clones, some missing. In the table there are 900,000 or so clones, roughly 16% of which are singletons. Material for sequencing was naive CD4+ T cells from blood. The source of these receptors is a woman under 30 in good health.

This chain links TRBV28 with TRBJ2-7, with TRBD2 matching over 10 bases. With 5 bases clipped from V and 0 bases from J, the junction kept 10 bases outside the gene matches. Germline loops: CDR1 MDHEN, CDR2 SYDVKM. The CDR3 loop spans 17 amino acids. This CDR3 reads CASSLPPLAGVSYEQYF. DNA of the CDR3: TGTGCCAGCAGTCTCCCCCCGCTAGCGGGAGTCTCCTACGAGCAGTACTTC.

This clone was found a few times. J is TRBJ2-1 and V is TRBV5-1; 7 positions agree with TRBD1. Germline V gene sequence: CDR1 SGHRS, CDR2 YFSETQ. V shed 4 bases and J 7 bases; nucleotides not matched to a gene: 5. There are 13 residues in the CDR3. This chain's CDR3 is CASSDRVGNEQFF. The CDR3 nucleotides are TGCGCCAGCAGCGACAGGGTTGGTAATGAGCAGTTCTTC.

This clone was recorded a few times. CDR3 loop: CASSRIVSSYNEQFF. DNA of the CDR3: TGTGCCAGCAGTCGTATAGTGAGCTCCTACAATGAGCAGTTCTTC. The V and J genes are TRBV6-5 and TRBJ2-1; no clear D. CDR1 and CDR2 (germline): MNHEY, SVGAGI. The CDR3 loop spans 15 amino acids. Trimming took 5 bases from V and 0 from J, leaving 11 bases between them.

This clone was detected a few times. The chain is built from TRBV5-1 and TRBJ1-2, with D possibly being TRBD1 (5 bases). With 4 bases removed from V and 3 bases from J, the gap between germline ends came to 16 bases. Germline lookup yields CDR1 SGHRS and CDR2 YFSETQ. The length of the CDR3 is 15 residues. The CDR3 nucleotides are TGCGCCAGCAGCGCGGGACGGACCGGGGACTATGGCTACACCTTC. This gives the protein CASSAGRTGDYGYTF.

J is TRBJ2-5 and V is TRBV28, with no clear D. The V gene's germline CDR1 is MDHEN and CDR2 SYDVKM. CDR3 length: 12 residues. Trimming left V 3 bases short and J 4 bases short, with 6 bases between. The CDR3: CASSFLGETQYF. The CDR3 bases are TGTGCCAGCAGTTTCTTGGGAGAGACCCAGTACTTC.

This clone was observed once. The V and J genes are TRBV2 and TRBJ2-5; D is unresolved. The germline V and J ends were trimmed by 4 bases and 3 bases, with 18 bases remaining between them. The CDR3 sequence is 16 residues long. The germline V gene has CDR1 SNHLY and CDR2 FYNNEI. CDR3 bases: TGTGCCAGCAGTGGCCTCCTACTTTATACTAAAGAGACCCAGTACTTC. Protein sequence: CASSGLLLYTKETQYF.

This clone was observed a handful of times. In DNA, the CDR3 is TGTGCCAGCAGCCAGCCTGGGACTTCTAGCACAGATACGCAGTATTTT. Translation: CASSQPGTSSTDTQYF. V and J are TRBV7-2 and TRBJ2-3, with D possibly being TRBD2 (6 bases). The germline V gene encodes CDR1 SGHTA and CDR2 FQGNSA. The V gene lost 5 bases and the J gene lost 0 bases, with 15 bases spanning the gap. The CDR3 extends over 16 amino acids.

The genes are TRBV4-3 and TRBJ1-3; D perhaps matches TRBD1 (5 bases). Trimming pared 1 base from V and 5 bases from J, leaving 12 bases between. The V gene's germline CDR1 is LGHNA and CDR2 YSLEER. The CDR3 has 15 amino acids. CDR3 in DNA: TGCGCCAGCAGCCAAGGTGGGGCAGGGCGAAACACCATATATTTT. It translates to CASSQGGAGRNTIYF.

A few counts support this clone. This chain connects TRBV10-3 to TRBJ2-1; 9 bases agree with TRBD2. Germline CDR1 is ENHRY and CDR2 is SYGVKD. J lost 6 bases, V lost 6 bases, and 12 bases had no gene match. The CDR3 sequence is 16 residues long. CDR3 sequence reads: CAISDVGREGSNEQFF. CDR3 DNA sequence: TGTGCCATCAGCGACGTAGGGCGGGAGGGCTCCAATGAGCAGTTCTTC.

The rearrangement uses TRBV5-1 and TRBJ1-1; D gene unclear. Germline V lookup: CDR1 SGHRS, CDR2 YFSETQ. The CDR3 totals 14 residues. V was trimmed by 4 bases and J by 0 bases, leaving 10 bases between them. The CDR3: CASSIGRMNTEAFF. CDR3 in DNA: TGCGCCAGCAGCATCGGACGGATGAACACTGAAGCTTTCTTT.

This clone was picked up a small number of times. The V call is TRBV7-2, the J call TRBJ2-1; D may match TRBD1 or TRBD2 (6 bases each). The CDR3 has 19 residues. Looked up from germline, CDR1 is SGHTA and CDR2 is FQGNSA. Trimming took off 3 bases at V and 5 bases at J, with 26 bases between the two ends. The CDR3 DNA is TGTGCCAGCAGCTTCGACCGGAAACGGCGGGACAACATGGACAATGAGCAGTTCTTC. It specifies CASSFDRKRRDNMDNEQFF.

The chain combines TRBV10-3 with TRBJ1-5; weak D call: TRBD1 (5 bases). The CDR3 totals 17 residues. V lost 0 bases and J lost 3, with 15 bases in between. Germline lookup yields CDR1 ENHRY and CDR2 SYGVKD. The CDR3 sequence is CAISESDPRGPNQPQHF. The DNA of the CDR3 is TGTGCCATCAGTGAGTCGGACCCTAGGGGCCCCAATCAGCCCCAGCATTTT.

This clone was seen a few times. The chain has TRBV18 and TRBJ2-1, with D unclear. CDR1 and CDR2 (germline): KGHSH, LQKENI. CDR3 length: 11 residues. V lost 4 bases, J lost 8 bases, and 6 bases lay in between. The CDR3 DNA sequence: TGTGCCAGCTCACGTGAGCATGAGCAGTTCTTC. This sequence encodes CASSREHEQFF.

This clone was observed a few times. The rearrangement joins TRBV7-8 to TRBJ1-5; no clear D gene. Trimming shortened V by 5 bases and J by 2 bases, and 13 bases separated the two germline ends. Germline CDR1 and CDR2: SGHVS and FQNEAQ. There are 15 residues in the CDR3. The CDR3 protein is CASSLLRIGNQPQHF. The DNA for the CDR3 is TGTGCCAGCAGCCTCCTCCGGATCGGCAATCAGCCCCAGCATTTT.

The rearrangement joins TRBV5-6 to TRBJ2-5; a possible D gene is TRBD2 (7 bases). The CDR3 has 14 residues. V was pared by 2 bases and J by 5 bases, with 13 bases between. The germline gives CDR1 SGHDT, CDR2 YYEEEE. Here the CDR3 reads CASSLYGGRETQYF. CDR3 coding DNA: TGTGCCAGCAGCTTATACGGGGGGCGTGAGACCCAGTACTTC.